The 19 T cell receptor beta chains given below trace back to one sample, sequenced in a study of beta chain features in type 1 diabetes (dated by TCRdb to 2016 to 2018). Libraries were made using the immunoSEQ multiplex PCR assay. All of the isolated RNA was reverse transcribed with the High Capacity cDNA Reverse Transcription Kit, so expressed TCRB transcripts were sequenced. Sourced from immuneACCESS, this table was stored by TCRdb with only in-frame sequences that have V and J called. A share of the clones is absent; for the studies checked, an unresolved V gene accounts for under half, and the remainder has no known explanation. A total of some 44,000 clones appear in this sample, 51% of them only once. Roughly 2.1% of the sample comes from the top ten. Material for sequencing was Tregs from blood. This specimen's cell subset or site label, interpreted: regulatory CD4+ T cells. The receptors shown here come from a woman aged 18-29 years in good health.

The chain carries TRBV6-1 and TRBJ2-4; TRBD2 matches at 10 bases. This CDR3 has 18 amino acids. V lost 1 base, J lost 2 bases, and 8 bases stayed unmatched. Germline-derived CDR1 and CDR2 are MNHNS and SASEGT. The CDR3 loop reads CASSEDQREGATKNIQYF. The DNA for the CDR3 is TGTGCCAGCAGTGAAGATCAGCGGGAGGGCGCGACCAAAAACATTCAGTACTTC.

This clone appeared a few times. This CDR3 reads CASSGLLQGNSYEQYF. For the CDR3, the DNA is TGTGCCAGCAGCGGATTACTACAGGGGAACTCCTACGAGCAGTACTTC. V usage is TRBV5-5 and J usage is TRBJ2-7; the match to TRBD1 covers 7 bases. This CDR3 contains 16 residues. V dropped 4 bases and J dropped 0; count of bases not matched to a gene: 10. The germline V gene has CDR1 SGHKS and CDR2 YYEKEE (reference sequence).

The chain's CDR3 is CAWRPGGERQYF. The CDR3 nucleotides are TGTGCCTGGAGGCCAGGGGGAGAACGGCAGTACTTC. The gene calls are TRBV30 and TRBJ2-7; 7 positions agree with TRBD1. From germline, CDR1 is GTSNPN and CDR2 SVGIG (reference sequence). This CDR3 has 12 amino acids. V gave up 3 bases and J gave up 9 bases; unmatched junction bases: 8.

This clone was seen a single time. V usage is TRBV15 and J usage is TRBJ1-5; D call uncertain. This CDR3 comprises 15 residues. The V gene lost 1 base and the J gene lost 0 bases, with 7 bases spanning the gap. Germline lookup yields CDR1 LNHNV and CDR2 YYDKDF (reference sequence). CDR3 in DNA: TGTGCCACCAGCAGAGGCGGAATTAGCAATCAGCCCCAGCATTTT. This sequence encodes CATSRGGISNQPQHF. The full variable domain, with the rest looked up from reference TRBV15 and TRBJ1-5, is DAMVIQNPRYQVTQFGKPVTLSCSQTLNHNVMYWYQQKSSQAPKLLFHYYDKDFNNEADTPDNFQSRRPNTSFCFLDIRSPGLGDTAMYLCATSRGGISNQPQHFGDGTRLSIL.

The chain employs TRBV2 and TRBJ2-5, with 8 bases matching TRBD1. Near its end, the DNA agrees better with TRBJ2-7, so the J call may be wrong. CDR1 and CDR2 (germline): SNHLY, FYNNEI. The CDR3 runs to 14 residues. The CDR3 is CASRRDRPYDEQYF. DNA for the CDR3: TGTGCCAGCAGGCGGGACAGGCCTTATGACGAGCAGTACTTC.

The chain has TRBV6-6 and TRBJ2-7; a weak D match, TRBD2 (5 bases). V shed 7 bases and J shed 2 bases, with 12 bases lying between them. Germline V gene data show CDR1 as MNHNY and CDR2 as SVGAGI (reference sequence). The CDR3 consists of 13 residues. The CDR3 nucleotides are TGTGCCAGCACCCGGACGGGAACCTACGAGCAGTACTTC. Translation gives CASTRTGTYEQYF.

This clone has just a few counts. J is TRBJ2-3 and V is TRBV29-1; maybe TRBD1 (5 bases). The V end lost 4 bases, the J end lost 7 bases, and 12 bases lay between the germline ends. The CDR3 consists of 12 residues. Germline lookup yields CDR1 SQVTM and CDR2 ANQGSEA. CDR3 DNA: TGCAGCGTTGCTCCCAGGGTTCATACGCAGTATTTT. Translating gives CSVAPRVHTQYF.

This chain connects TRBV6-5 to TRBJ1-6; 7 bases are shared with TRBD1. The length of the CDR3 is 14 residues. Germline V lookup: CDR1 MNHEY, CDR2 SVGAGI. Trimming took 7 bases from V and 9 from J; bases not matched to a gene: 9. CDR3 sequence: CASKDDRASSPLHF. DNA of the CDR3: TGTGCCAGCAAAGACGACAGGGCAAGTTCACCCCTCCACTTT.

The chain joins TRBV5-1 to TRBJ1-6; 10 nucleotides agree with TRBD1. Germline trimming cut 0 bases from V and 1 base from J; bases unmatched to any gene: 1. Per the germline V gene, CDR1 is SGHRS and CDR2 is YFSETQ. CDR3 length equals 17 residues. CDR3 DNA sequence: TGCGCCAGCAGCTTGGGACAGGGGGCGTCCTATAATTCACCCCTCCACTTT. It is translated as CASSLGQGASYNSPLHF.

This chain connects TRBV14 to TRBJ2-1; perhaps TRBD1 as D (5 bases). CDR1 SGHDN and CDR2 FVKESK come from the germline V gene. Deletions cut 0 bases from V and 6 bases from J, with 15 bases between. There are 16 residues in the CDR3. The CDR3 sequence: CASSQERNRIGNEQFF. The CDR3 region has the DNA TGTGCCAGCAGCCAAGAACGAAACAGGATCGGCAATGAGCAGTTCTTC.

V gene TRBV28 combines with J gene TRBJ2-7, with 9 bases matching TRBD2. The CDR3 spans 14 residues. The V gene's germline CDR1 is MDHEN and CDR2 SYDVKM. J gave up 3 bases and V 6 bases, and 6 bases lay outside the gene matches. The CDR3 coding sequence is TGTGCCAGCAGGACTAGCGGACAGTACTACGAGCAGTACTTC. Its protein is CASRTSGQYYEQYF.

This CDR3 is CASSYPIGRGSYEQYF. CDR3 in DNA: TGTGCCAGCAGCTACCCCATTGGGAGGGGCAGCTACGAGCAGTACTTC. The V and J genes are TRBV7-8 and TRBJ2-7; 7 bases match TRBD2. V was clipped by 4 bases and J by 3 bases; unmatched bases: 12. This CDR3 comprises 16 residues. Germline CDR1 reads SGHVS; CDR2 reads FQNEAQ.

The chain has TRBV7-3 and TRBJ2-1; D possibly corresponds to TRBD1 (6 bases). Germline V gives CDR1 SGHTA, CDR2 FQGTGA. V was shortened by 5 bases and J by 6 bases, with 11 bases between the two germline ends. CDR3 length: 13 residues. The CDR3 loop is CASSRSRGNEQFF. DNA of the CDR3: TGTGCCAGCAGCCGGAGCAGGGGCAATGAGCAGTTCTTC.

This sequence joins TRBV6-6 and TRBJ2-2; TRBD1 matches at 7 bases. The germline V gene has CDR1 MNHNY and CDR2 SVGAGI (reference sequence). The CDR3 covers 14 residues. The J segment lost 3 bases and the V segment lost 5 bases, leaving 3 bases of the junction unmatched. This CDR3 is CASSLGTDTGELFF. CDR3 nucleotide sequence: TGTGCCAGCAGTCTGGGGACAGACACCGGGGAGCTGTTTTTT.

The J gene is TRBJ2-7, the V gene TRBV10-3; D might be TRBD2 (6 bases). The germline gives CDR1 ENHRY, CDR2 SYGVKD. The CDR3 covers 15 residues. V dropped 4 bases and J dropped 3 bases, with 16 bases sitting between them. The CDR3 loop is CAISGGGDRFYEQYF. The CDR3 nucleotides read TGTGCCATCAGTGGAGGCGGGGATCGCTTCTACGAGCAGTACTTC.

This clone was observed a handful of times. The J gene is TRBJ1-5, the V gene TRBV19; D may be TRBD1 (5 bases). The CDR3 is 15 residues long. Germline CDR1 LNHDA, CDR2 SQIVND (reference sequence). Trimming removed 1 base from V and 4 bases from J, with 11 bases in between. CDR3 nucleotide sequence: TGTGCCAGTAGTATAGGTGGTACAGGAAATCAGCCCCAGCATTTT. Amino acids: CASSIGGTGNQPQHF. Full variable domain (missing parts from reference TRBV19 and TRBJ1-5): DGGITQSPKYLFRKEGQNVTLSCEQNLNHDAMYWYRQDPGQGLRLIYYSQIVNDFQKGDIAEGYSVSREKKESFPLTVTSAQKNPTAFYLCASSIGGTGNQPQHFGDGTRLSIL.

This chain connects TRBV28 to TRBJ1-3, with D hard to call. V lost 3 bases, J lost 0 bases, and 15 bases lay in between. The length of the CDR3 is 17 residues. Per germline, CDR1 MDHEN and CDR2 SYDVKM. The CDR3 DNA reads as TGTGCCAGCAGTTTCTTTAATTCCAGGTCCTCTGGAAACACCATATATTTT. Protein sequence: CASSFFNSRSSGNTIYF.

The rearrangement links TRBV6-5 to TRBJ2-5; 14 bases line up with TRBD2. The CDR3 is 16 residues long. The junction had 4 bases not matched to a gene; V was cut back by 2 bases and J by 5 bases. Looked up from germline, CDR1 is MNHEY and CDR2 is SVGAGI. CDR3 residues: CASSYRGLAGVETQYF. DNA of the CDR3: TGTGCCAGCAGTTACCGGGGACTAGCGGGAGTGGAGACCCAGTACTTC.

V and J are TRBV27 and TRBJ1-2; D may be TRBD1 (5 bases). The CDR3 loop spans 13 amino acids. Trimming shortened V by 5 bases and J by 5 bases, and 12 bases separated the two germline ends. Germline V gives CDR1 MNHEY, CDR2 SMNVEV (reference sequence). The CDR3 DNA sequence: TGTGCCAGCAGTAGGGGCAGGGTGTATGGCTACACCTTC. This gives the protein CASSRGRVYGYTF.